This T cell receptor (beta chain) was sequenced for a study of sequential checkpoint blockade in melanoma. Study-level background: After nivolumab or ipilimumab alone, about two dozen patients had week-13 rebiopsies.

Treatment of the sample: randomized to nivolumab then ipilimumab (arm A) or the reverse (arm B). This clone was seen at least ten times. Germline V lookup: CDR1 SGHNT, CDR2 YENEEA. This CDR3 has 16 residues. After removal of 5 bases from V and 1 base from J, the junction contained 6 bases not matched to a gene. The assay was immunoSEQ multiplex PCR, and TCRdb's table has in-frame clones only and misses some. The sample carries under 20,000 clones, roughly 28% recorded once. This chain links TRBV11-3 with TRBJ1-5; 9 bases are a match to TRBD1. This clonotype was obtained from a human donor with melanoma. The specimen was tumor tissue (inferred from file names), collected from a patient given nivolumab and ipilimumab in sequence. DNA of the CDR3: TGTGCCAGCAGCATCTGGGACAGGGTAAGCAATCAGCCCCAGCATTTT. It specifies CASSIWDRVSNQPQHF.